This T cell receptor beta chain is from a study of OX40 agonist ivuxolimab in advanced cancers. Study details: Ivuxolimab is a fully human IgG2 antibody that activates OX40 (CD134). Patients receiving dose escalation had hepatocellular carcinoma, melanoma, renal cell or head and neck cancer.

Peripheral blood came from all dose cohorts at three timepoints. Repertoires were generated with immunoSEQ multiplex PCR, while TCRdb's copy carries only in-frame clones and drops some. The sample includes over 15,000 clones, 60% to 80% of them seen just once. There are 14 residues in the CDR3. Trimming removed 6 bases at V and 0 bases at J, with 9 bases between. Germline values: CDR1 LNHDA, CDR2 SQIVND (reference sequence). The TCR originated in an adult with an advanced solid tumor such as melanoma, head and neck, liver or kidney cancer. The chain combines TRBV19 with TRBJ1-3; D not resolved. This specimen was CD4+ or CD8+ T cells sorted from blood, taken in a trial of the OX40 agonist ivuxolimab. The CDR3 spells CASRLDGSGNTIYF. The CDR3, as DNA: TGTGCCAGTAGGCTGGACGGCTCTGGAAACACCATATATTTT. Filled out from reference TRBV19 and TRBJ1-3, the complete variable domain reads DGGITQSPKYLFRKEGQNVTLSCEQNLNHDAMYWYRQDPGQGLRLIYYSQIVNDFQKGDIAEGYSVSREKKESFPLTVTSAQKNPTAFYLCASRLDGSGNTIYFGEGSWLTVV.